This T cell receptor beta chain is from a study of early T cells in non-severe SARS-CoV-2 infection. Study at large: The input, bulk RNA from unsorted whole blood, was sequenced, and chains were unpaired.

Study observations and caveats: Private and CD4 specificities were missed by VDJdb matching, skewed to anti-spike CD8.

Trimming removed 4 bases at V and 7 bases at J, with 15 bases between. CDR1 and CDR2 from the germline V gene are SGHRS and YFSETQ. The CDR3 extends over 14 amino acids. Turning to this clonotype: Its cognate antigen is unknown.

Unique molecular identifiers were added to individual cDNA molecules. One entry per CDR3 protein results from TCRdb running MiXCR on the 5' RACE reads. The table shows 35,000 to 40,000 distinct CDR3 sequences, with 4.5% to 7.5% occurring only once. The chain combines TRBV5-1 with TRBJ2-1; a possible D gene is TRBD1 (7 bases). The TCR sequence derives from an adult who was a healthcare worker with PCR-confirmed SARS-CoV-2 infection or an uninfected control (not recorded which). Input material: whole blood. The CDR3 region is CASSPGGGRNEQFF. The CDR3 region has the DNA TGCGCCAGCAGCCCCGGAGGGGGCCGGAATGAGCAGTTCTTC.